The 31 T cell receptor beta chains below come from one sample, sequenced in a study of T cells expressing NK-cell markers. TCRdb re-called the 5' RACE reads; every CDR3 protein appears as one record, without DNA. Its table records about 540,000 distinct CDR3 sequences. The sequenced sample consisted of blood T cells: a sorted CD56 or NKG2C T cell subset, CD4+ or CD8+ T cells, or bulk PBMC T cells (not recorded which). The receptors here all came from a man aged 18 to 29 in good health.

The chain links TRBV5-4 to TRBJ1-1; TCRdb reports TRBD1, a call that lacks DNA to check it against. The CDR3 has 16 residues. CDR1 and CDR2 from the germline V gene are SGHNT and YYREEE (reference sequence). This CDR3 is CASRSTGEGRNTEAFF.

The chain has TRBV7-9 and TRBJ2-3. Per germline, CDR1 SEHNR and CDR2 FQNEAQ (reference sequence). This CDR3 spans 16 amino acids. The CDR3 is CASSFSSASRTDTQYF.

The gene calls are TRBV10-1 and TRBJ2-1; TCRdb reports TRBD2, a call that lacks DNA to check it against. The CDR3 covers 15 residues. Germline values: CDR1 WNHNN, CDR2 SYGVQD (reference sequence). This chain's CDR3 is CASSESATRGNEQFF.

The chain joins TRBV28 to TRBJ2-5. This CDR3 contains 13 residues. Germline loops: CDR1 MDHEN, CDR2 SYDVKM. This chain's CDR3 is CASSTPSVETQYF.

CDR3 loop: CSASPSGRASQYF. The rearrangement links TRBV20-1 to TRBJ2-3; as DNA is missing, the TRBD2 call by TCRdb cannot be tested. There are 13 residues in the CDR3. Germline CDR1 is DFQATT and CDR2 is SNEGSKA (reference sequence).

V is TRBV10-3 and J is TRBJ2-1; the TCRdb D gene call, TRBD1, has no DNA to confirm it. Germline loops: CDR1 ENHRY, CDR2 SYGVKD. This CDR3 has 20 amino acids. The CDR3 loop reads CAISGGSGQGALSAYNEQFF.

The chain couples TRBV7-9 to TRBJ2-7; the TCRdb D gene call, TRBD1, has no DNA to confirm it. Looked up from germline, CDR1 is SEHNR and CDR2 is FQNEAQ (reference sequence). This CDR3 has 15 amino acids. This chain's CDR3 is CASSLSGQGAYEQYF.

The chain couples TRBV5-8 to TRBJ1-2; TCRdb calls TRBD1, which cannot be checked without DNA. This CDR3 comprises 15 residues. Germline CDR1 SGHTS, CDR2 YDEGEE. The CDR3 region is CASSFPTSGGYGYTF. Together with reference TRBV5-8 and TRBJ1-2, the CDR3 gives the full variable domain: EAGVTQSPTHLIKTRGQQATLRCSPISGHTSVYWYQQALGLGLQFLLWYDEGEERNRGNFPPRFSGRQFPNYSSELNVNALELEDSALYLCASSFPTSGGYGYTFGSGTRLTVV.

The chain links TRBV2 to TRBJ1-1; TCRdb designates TRBD1, a call that cannot be tested without DNA. Germline CDR1 and CDR2: SNHLY and FYNNEI. The CDR3 covers 12 residues. CDR3 protein: CASKGQTYEAFF. The whole variable domain, remainder taken from reference TRBV2 and TRBJ1-1, is EPEVTQTPSHQVTQMGQEVILRCVPISNHLYFYWYRQILGQKVEFLVSFYNNEISEKSEIFDDQFSVERPDGSNFTLKIRSTKLEDSAMYFCASKGQTYEAFFGQGTRLTVV.

The chain joins TRBV5-1 to TRBJ1-3. Germline CDR1 is SGHRS and CDR2 is YFSETQ. The CDR3 consists of 14 residues. The CDR3: CASRTASSGNTIYF.

V and J are TRBV6-5 and TRBJ1-5; without DNA, the TCRdb call of TRBD1 cannot be checked. Germline CDR1 is MNHEY and CDR2 is SVGAGI. This CDR3 spans 15 amino acids. The CDR3 loop is CASTWTGGPNQPQHF.

This chain connects TRBV28 to TRBJ1-2; as DNA is missing, the TRBD1 call by TCRdb cannot be tested. CDR1 and CDR2 (germline): MDHEN, SYDVKM. This CDR3 contains 11 residues. The CDR3 protein is CASRKGRGYTF.

The gene calls are TRBV12-5 and TRBJ2-7; with no DNA, the TCRdb D assignment of TRBD1 cannot be verified. Germline CDR1 reads LGHNT; CDR2 reads FRNRAP. The CDR3 is 13 amino acids. The CDR3 spells CASGLGGQTEQYF.

CDR3 sequence reads: CASSLRGSNQPQHF. V usage is TRBV12-3 or TRBV12-4 and J usage is TRBJ1-5; the D call from TCRdb, TRBD1, cannot be confirmed without DNA. The CDR3 spans 14 residues.

V gene TRBV7-9 combines with J gene TRBJ1-1; the TCRdb call, TRBD1, lacks DNA for checking. This CDR3 is built from 16 residues. Germline lookup yields CDR1 SEHNR and CDR2 FQNEAQ (reference sequence). The CDR3 sequence is CASSSPGQGKNTEAFF.

The V call is TRBV5-1, the J call TRBJ2-6; TCRdb reports TRBD1, a call that lacks DNA to check it against. This CDR3 contains 18 residues. Germline values: CDR1 SGHRS, CDR2 YFSETQ. The CDR3 spells CASSFQGALVMGANVLTF.

The rearrangement links TRBV29-1 to TRBJ2-1; the TCRdb call, TRBD2, lacks DNA for checking. The CDR3 spans 12 residues. Germline CDR1 is SQVTM and CDR2 is ANQGSEA. The CDR3 spells CSVAREGGEQFF.

CDR3 protein: CASSLSPAGSSYNEQFF. J is TRBJ2-1 and V is TRBV28; TCRdb proposes TRBD2, but this gene call is untestable without DNA. CDR1 and CDR2 (germline): MDHEN, SYDVKM. CDR3 length: 17 residues.

The chain combines TRBV7-9 with TRBJ2-5. The CDR3 loop spans 13 amino acids. CDR1 is SEHNR and CDR2 is FQNEAQ in the germline V gene (reference sequence). CDR3 sequence reads: CASSLQNTETQYF.

This chain links TRBV5-8 with TRBJ1-5. The CDR3 covers 14 residues. The germline gives CDR1 SGHTS, CDR2 YDEGEE. The CDR3 region is CASSLLRTNQPQHF.

The rearrangement links TRBV12-3 or TRBV12-4 to TRBJ2-3. The CDR3 has 15 residues. The CDR3 sequence is CASSLLPTSTDTQYF.

The rearrangement links TRBV12-3 or TRBV12-4 to TRBJ1-4; absent DNA, TCRdb's TRBD1 call cannot be checked. This CDR3 is 15 amino acids long. CDR3 amino acids: CASSTGTAVGKKLFF.

The chain recombines TRBV20-1 with TRBJ2-5; the D call from TCRdb, TRBD2, cannot be confirmed without DNA. Germline V gives CDR1 DFQATT, CDR2 SNEGSKA (reference sequence). The CDR3 has 15 residues. Here the CDR3 reads CSAESGTSGQETQYF.

This chain uses TRBV9 with TRBJ2-3; TCRdb's D gene call, TRBD2, goes unchecked for lack of DNA. Germline V gene lookup returns CDR1 SGDLS and CDR2 YYNGEE. This CDR3 spans 12 amino acids. The CDR3 spells CASSNVSLRQYF. Looking up the rest from reference TRBV9 and TRBJ2-3 gives the full variable domain: DSGVTQTPKHLITATGQRVTLRCSPRSGDLSVYWYQQSLDQGLQFLIQYYNGEERAKGNILERFSAQQFPDLHSELNLSSLELGDSALYFCASSNVSLRQYFGPGTRLTVL.

This chain uses TRBV5-1 with TRBJ2-3; the D call of TRBD1 rests on TCRdb alone, since no DNA is present to check it. In germline, CDR1 is SGHRS, CDR2 YFSETQ. The CDR3 runs 12 residues. The CDR3 spells CASSQGQDTQYF.

The rearrangement joins TRBV4-1 to TRBJ2-2; as DNA is missing, the TRBD1 call by TCRdb cannot be tested. Germline V CDR1 and CDR2: MGHRA, YSYEKL. This CDR3 spans 17 amino acids. CDR3 sequence: CASSQDPPSAYTGELFF.

The CDR3 region is CATPVAGGPYEQYF. The V and J genes are TRBV10-3 and TRBJ2-7; TCRdb designates TRBD2, a call that cannot be tested without DNA. This CDR3 region has 14 residues. Germline CDR1 and CDR2: ENHRY and SYGVKD.

The chain employs TRBV4-3 and TRBJ1-2. The CDR3 extends over 13 amino acids. Germline CDR1 is LGHNA and CDR2 is YSLEER. CDR3 protein: CASSQVDRNSYTF.

The chain is built from TRBV5-1 and TRBJ2-7; TCRdb reports TRBD2, a call that lacks DNA to check it against. The CDR3 runs to 17 residues. Per the germline V gene, CDR1 is SGHRS and CDR2 is YFSETQ. Here the CDR3 reads CASSLGATSGRSHEQYF.

This sequence joins TRBV7-2 and TRBJ2-5; no DNA is available, so the TRBD1 call from TCRdb remains unchecked. Germline CDR1 reads SGHTA; CDR2 reads FQGNSA. The CDR3 loop spans 16 amino acids. The CDR3 is CASSLGAGMRGETQYF.

The chain is built from TRBV20-1 and TRBJ2-5; without DNA, the TCRdb call of TRBD1 cannot be checked. Germline-derived CDR1 and CDR2 are DFQATT and SNEGSKA (reference sequence). The CDR3 consists of 14 residues. CDR3 loop: CSTHPRGLGETQYF.